The source of this T cell receptor (beta chain) is a study of shared clonotypes between healthy human individuals. Repertoires were generated with immunoSEQ multiplex PCR, while TCRdb's copy carries only in-frame clones and drops some. The data show about 1.4 million clones, roughly 97% seen once. CDR3 length: 11 amino acids. V was trimmed by 4 bases and J by 8 bases, leaving 8 bases between them. CDR1 and CDR2 from the germline V gene are SNHLY and FYNNEI. This TCR came from a man aged 30 to 39 in good health. The gene calls are TRBV2 and TRBJ1-2; no reliable D call. Source material: naive CD4+ T cells sorted from blood. Regarding subset: CD45RA+ positively selected. In DNA form, the CDR3 reads TGTGCCAGCAGTGTCGGCCGGGGCTACACCTTC. Its protein is CASSVGRGYTF.